This T cell receptor beta chain appears in the sequencing data of a study of cytomegalovirus exposure and HLA in healthy donors (dated by TCRdb to 2016 to 2017). Broadly, across the study: An earlier analysis of 587 of the donors reported 250 to 300 Gb of sequence data and approximately 120 million unique TCR beta sequences obtained from some 200 million T cells. Because of strong linkage in the cohort, five DR-DQ haplotypes were treated as single units for association and clustering. Along with the approximately 620-subject first cohort, a separate validation cohort of approximately 110 different subjects was used. Every discovery cohort repertoire had been produced on one sequencing platform. The number of typed donors differed by locus: roughly 620-630 for A, B, C, DRB1 and DQB1; some 500 for DQA1; around 610 for DPA1; and roughly 450 for DPB1. The study aimed to test whether signatures of past pathogen exposure could be identified by cataloging public T cell receptors. High-throughput TCR immunosequencing, statistical association of individual TCRs with disease status, and machine learning were combined to predict cytomegalovirus infection status. Both class I and class II loci were covered by HLA typing, at four-digit resolution. To study patterns of TCR occurrence, a later analysis re-analyzed previously published TCR beta repertoires from 650 to 750 donors and added high-resolution HLA genotyping. In a later genetic analysis, genome-wide SNP genotypes for about 55% of the 666 donors were used, and that subset was treated as a discovery cohort. Rather than drawing on any new phenotypic data, the later analysis identified candidate immune exposures from TCR beta sequences and the way those sequences occurred across donors. Of the approximately 400 genotyped donors, roughly 80% were placed in the genetic ancestry cluster associated with self-reported Caucasian donors. Donor age, sex, ethnicity and CMV serostatus were compiled together with the repertoire data. An earlier analysis of more than 450 of the donors used high-throughput TCR beta sequencing to judge whether each TCR beta V gene segment behaved as functional or pseudogenic. Across 398 genotyped donors of the cohort, an average of roughly 200,000 unique TCR beta nucleotide sequences per donor were sequenced, and approximately 17% of those sequences were non-productive. An early release that covered about 600 HLA-typed donors contained approximately 300 gigabases of sequencing data and about 93 million unique TCR sequences. The study profiled the T cell repertoires of 500 to 800 subjects by immunosequencing and related them to cytomegalovirus serostatus.

Overall results and qualifications from the work: Broadly in line with IMGT annotations, most TCR beta V segments showed up in productive rearrangements about 87% or about 30% of the time in an earlier analysis of 587 of the donors. A further reported finding was that TCR beta sequences accurately predicted the HLA-A and HLA-B alleles for most subjects in the first cohort. In a later analysis, HLA-associated TCR beta chains showed more clonal expansion and lower generation probabilities than non-associated chains that were equally common. The classifier was reported to diagnose cytomegalovirus status with high specificity and sensitivity in both the original cohort and the validation cohort. In a later analysis, around 17,000 TCR beta sequences were associated with specific HLA alleles at a false discovery rate of 0.05. Linkage disequilibrium might explain the correlated functional status among segregating V segments, but an unknown experimental factor could not be ruled out. While some public TCRs were present in many individuals, most TCR sequences turned up only very rarely across donors. In a later genetic analysis, fewer N-insertions in productive TCRs were reported among donors in an Asian-associated ancestry cluster than the roughly 670-donor mean. The cohort was sequenced for TCR beta chains only, and without alpha or paired-chain data the features that could be detected were limited. Around 16 rarely observed V segments, including chromosome 9 orphons, were excluded from the earlier analysis of approximately 500 of the donors because counts were too low. In a later analysis, the rate of TCR association differed among HLA loci, with DRB1 alleles having the most associated TCRs and HLA-C alleles having the fewest. Because HLA typing was unavailable for some donors at each locus, only the typed subset was used in association tests. CMV serostatus was the only immune exposure information available for the cohort. The presence/absence analyses assumed that sequencing depth was roughly uniform across donors, and that assumption may not be true. It was suggested by the authors that the approach could potentially be generalized to other disease states and immunological phenotypes. The 87-base-pair reads could not distinguish some IMGT-functional V segments, including TRBV6-2 and TRBV6-3, so those segments were excluded. In vitro tests confirmed that a few of the cytomegalovirus-associated TCR beta chains recognize cytomegalovirus antigens. According to a later analysis, parvovirus B19, influenza, CMV and Epstein-Barr virus appeared linked to several top co-occurrence clusters. The study gave a list of more than 150 TCR beta chains associated with cytomegalovirus. The sequencing pipeline was judged likely to have produced a cluster of highly shared sequence variants as a technical artifact. Assigning TCR associations to individual alleles was difficult when HLA alleles, especially DR and DQ, strongly co-occurred. According to a later analysis, most CMV-associated TCR beta chains appeared to be HLA-restricted, and the HLA associations seemed to be driven largely by CMV exposure. In a later genetic analysis, a missense DCLRE1C variant was associated with V-gene and J-gene trimming of TCR beta chains, and the association was replicated in an independent cohort.

A remark on this clone: Its antigen remains undetermined. No qualities accompany the bases; no much larger clone lies one base away.

The library was made by the immunoSEQ multiplex PCR assay. For the multiplex PCR, a mixture combining 60 forward primers for TCR Vbeta segments and 13 reverse primers for TCR Jbeta segments was used. A multiplex PCR assay on genomic DNA amplified the CDR3 region of rearranged TCR beta genes. The Illumina HiSeq System was used to sequence the amplified TCR beta libraries as 87-base-pair reads. In the original analysis: Across the 500 to 850 repertoires, a later analysis counted roughly 84 million unique TCR beta chains, 9.5 million to 12 million of which were shared by at least two donors. To remove PCR and sequencing errors, raw reads were error-corrected and collapsed into unique sequences using a nearest-neighbor algorithm that merged closely related sequences. V, D and J gene segments were assigned by aligning CDR3 sequences to IMGT reference sequences. For a sequence to be retained, a match of at least six nucleotides was required to both a V gene segment and a J gene segment. Rearrangements were classified as productive when the CDR3 lacked stop codons and remained in frame with V and J, and all other rearrangements were classified as non-productive. CDR3 was defined according to IMGT convention as the region running from the second conserved V-encoded cysteine to the conserved J-encoded phenylalanine. Sequences without an unambiguous match to a single V gene segment were excluded from the earlier analysis of several hundred of the donors. In an earlier analysis of 587 of the donors, V segments were called functional above 56.7% productive rearrangements and were called segregating when the between-donor standard deviation exceeded 5%. A statistical classification framework was developed to diagnose cytomegalovirus status using the catalog of TCR beta chain sequences. In a later analysis, V and J genes were assigned by comparing TCR nucleotide sequences against IMGT/GENE-DB human TR gene sequences. The TCRdist pipeline was used in a later analysis to assign CDR3 sequences and most-parsimonious VDJ recombination scenarios. In a later analysis, every TCR beta chain was defined by the combination of its CDR3 amino acid sequence and its V-gene family, and reads without a unique V-gene family were dropped. To address suspected cross-contamination and a sequencing artifact, a later analysis removed 450 to 700 highly shared, low-generation-probability nucleotide sequences. In a later analysis, a clonal expansion index for each public chain was calculated from normalized within-repertoire ranks of inferred template counts. A later analysis computed generation probabilities with a VDJ recombination model fitted to out-of-frame rearrangements, and checked the results against IGoR. A later analysis scored TCR-TCR, TCR-HLA and TCR-CMV co-occurrence with hypergeometric tests, applying a repertoire-size bias correction to TCR pairs. To estimate false discovery rates, a later analysis permuted the HLA or CMV assignments 20 times. A later analysis grouped co-occurring TCRs with DBSCAN, adding TCRdist sequence similarity when clustering within HLA-allele-positive subsets. Repertoires with fewer than 30,000 or more than 120,000 public chains were left out of co-occurrence clustering, as were a handful of repertoires with anomalous nucleotide sharing. TCRdb took over this immuneACCESS table, retaining in-frame rearrangements with V and J assigned. Such tables are incomplete; in checked studies, under half of the missing clones stem from an unresolved V gene, and the remainder is unexplained. That table furnishes V, J and clone size, whereas the DNA furnished D and trimming. The sample yields roughly 100,000 clones; approximately 83% were counted once. The biggest ten clones account for about 6.3% of the sample.

V is clipped by 9 bases and J by 3 bases, and the sequence between their germline boundaries is 15 bases long. The CDR3 goes from the cysteine to the phenylalanine over 14 residues. Only the CDR3 DNA is retained, 42 bases long and in frame from the first base. From a lookup of the germline V gene, CDR1 and CDR2 are LGHNT and FRNRAP. The cohort consisted of approximately 670 healthy bone marrow donors. At the time of sampling, every cohort member was nominally healthy, though immune exposures that went unrecorded were likely present. The donor was CMV seronegative and belonged to the group of around 400 seronegative cohort members. Every donor gave a peripheral blood sample, and the peripheral blood mononuclear cells from that sample were used for TCR beta sequencing. The Qiagen DNeasy Blood Extraction Kit was used to extract genomic DNA from the blood cell samples.

This sequence was found in a man aged 18 to 30 in good health and CMV-seronegative. The sequence is built from TRBV12-5 and TRBJ2-1; a confident D gene designation cannot be given. Sequencing was performed on PBMCs. The CDR3 loop reads CASRRKVHYNEQFF. In nucleotides, the sequence is TGTGCTAGCCGGAGAAAGGTCCACTACAATGAGCAGTTCTTC.